The source of this T cell receptor (beta chain) is a study of blood T cell repertoires in COVID-19. Background on the study: Samples taken during acute and convalescent COVID-19 were collected in the United States, Italy and Spain. T cells, B-cell-depleted T cells, or PBMCs supplied cDNA or gDNA.

TCRdb keeps only in-frame clones here, not all; method: immunoSEQ multiplex PCR. There are approximately 290,000 clones in the sample; 70% to 90% occur only once, and around 4.5% lies in the top ten. Participants, about 18 to 90 years old, spanned approximately 26 US areas. The CDR3 is 13 amino acids. Trimming pared 3 bases from V and 4 bases from J, leaving 8 bases between. Per the germline V gene, CDR1 is MDHEN and CDR2 is SYDVKM. The V and J genes are TRBV28 and TRBJ2-3; no definite D call. Sequencing was carried out using PBMCs or T cells enriched from blood (not recorded which). The sequence came from a woman aged 25 to 39 who had recovered from COVID-19. The DNA of the CDR3 is TGTGCCAGCAGTTTCAGGTTGGCAGATACGCAGTATTTT. It yields the protein CASSFRLADTQYF.